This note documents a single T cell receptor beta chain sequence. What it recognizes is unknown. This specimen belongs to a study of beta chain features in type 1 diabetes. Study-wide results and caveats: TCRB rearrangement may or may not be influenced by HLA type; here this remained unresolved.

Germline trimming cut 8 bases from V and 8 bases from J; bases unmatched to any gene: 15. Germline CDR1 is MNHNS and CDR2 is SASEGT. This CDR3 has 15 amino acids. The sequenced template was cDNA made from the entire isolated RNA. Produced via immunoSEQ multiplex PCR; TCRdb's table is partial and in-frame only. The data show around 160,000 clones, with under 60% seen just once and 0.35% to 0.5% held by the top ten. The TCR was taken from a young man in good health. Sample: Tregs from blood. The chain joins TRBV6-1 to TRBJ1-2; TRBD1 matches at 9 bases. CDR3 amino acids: CASYRTLDRGGGYTF. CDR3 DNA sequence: TGTGCCAGCTACCGGACGTTGGACAGGGGCGGGGGCTACACCTTC.